This T cell receptor beta chain was sequenced for a study of T cells in localized non-small cell lung cancer. Germline loops: CDR1 ENHRY, CDR2 SYGVKD. Trimming removed 2 bases from V and 0 bases from J, with 5 bases in between. The CDR3 extends over 13 amino acids. Remarks on this clone: No antigen is known for it.

Study results and caveats: In the blood, greater T cell density corresponded to longer overall survival. When the top 100 tumor clones were examined, a median approximately 57 of them also appeared in the adjacent lung, which was paired and uninvolved. Heterogeneity remains possible because sequencing was limited to only one tumor region. Uninvolved adjacent lung showed higher T cell clonality than tumor.

The table came from immunoSEQ multiplex PCR; TCRdb's copy has only in-frame clones and leaves some out. The table has 9,400 or so clones, roughly 91% seen once. V gene TRBV10-3 combines with J gene TRBJ2-7; D is ambiguous. The material sequenced was peripheral blood, taken before any cancer treatment. The source is a male donor aged 60 or over with stage III squamous cell lung carcinoma. The CDR3 here is CAISEAGSYEQYF. CDR3 sequence (DNA): TGTGCCATCAGTGAGGCCGGCTCCTACGAGCAGTACTTC.